This TCR beta chain was identified during a study of blood T cells in healthy people across ages. The sample holds a few counts of this clonotype. Trimming took 2 bases from V and 6 from J, leaving 18 bases between them. CDR1 is MNHEY and CDR2 is SVGAGI in the germline V gene. The CDR3 extends over 16 amino acids. With a J-beta primer mix and a sample-barcoded 5' primer, a second PCR ran roughly 6 to 12 cycles. TCRdb re-called the 5' RACE reads with MiXCR, one entry per CDR3 protein. The sample holds 1.5 million to 2 million distinct CDR3 sequences, approximately 50% seen once. The source material was blood. The sequence derives from a woman aged 40 to 49 in good health. This sequence joins TRBV6-5 and TRBJ2-3, with D perhaps assigned TRBD1 or TRBD2 (5 bases each). The CDR3 nucleotides read TGTGCCAGCAGTTACCCCGACGGGACGAGCGCGGATACGCAGTATTTT. Its translation: CASSYPDGTSADTQYF.